The 21 T cell receptor beta chains below come from one sample, sequenced in a study of blood T cell repertoires in COVID-19 (dated by TCRdb to 2019 to 2021). The protocol used for the library was the immunoSEQ multiplex PCR assay. This is the immuneACCESS table as TCRdb keeps it, with only in-frame sequences that have V and J called. A part of the clones is gone; compared with another copy, unresolved V genes explain less than half, and the rest is unexplained. The sample data list 150,000 to 200,000 clones, and about four fifths of these were observed just once. Less than 7% of the sample belongs to the ten largest clones. The sequenced sample was peripheral blood. The receptors were gathered from a man in his fifties or sixties with acute or convalescent COVID-19.

The chain employs TRBV16 and TRBJ2-7, with 7 bases that match TRBD1. CDR1 and CDR2 (germline): KGHSY, FQNENV. The CDR3 sequence is 15 residues long. Unmatched junction bases numbered 10, after V lost 8 bases and J lost 0 bases. The CDR3 DNA reads as TGTGCCAGCGCCCGATCCGGGACAGTCTCCTACGAGCAGTACTTC. Protein sequence: CASARSGTVSYEQYF.

The V and J genes are TRBV9 and TRBJ1-1; TRBD1 might be the D (5 bases). This CDR3 contains 14 residues. Trimming removed 4 bases from V and 1 base from J, with 11 bases in between. CDR1 is SGDLS, CDR2 YYNGEE, per germline. The CDR3 nucleotides are TGTGCCAGCAGCCACACAGGCCAGAACACTGAAGCTTTCTTT. Translation: CASSHTGQNTEAFF.

The chain has TRBV14 and TRBJ2-2; TRBD2 aligns across 15 bases. The CDR3 contains 18 residues. V trimming: 5 bases; J trimming: 3 bases; junction bases outside the gene matches: 7. CDR1 and CDR2 from the germline V gene are SGHDN and FVKESK. The CDR3 DNA reads TGTGCCAGCAGCACACGGACTAGCGGGGGGGCTTACACCGGGGAGCTGTTTTTT. Translation gives CASSTRTSGGAYTGELFF.

CDR3 coding DNA: TGTGCCAGCATGGGGGACAGGGTACGTGGGCAGTACTTC. This translates into CASMGDRVRGQYF. This chain uses TRBV12-3 or TRBV12-4 with TRBJ2-7; the match to TRBD1 covers 9 bases. The V segment lost 7 bases and the J segment 9 bases; nucleotides outside the gene matches: 10. The CDR3 contains 13 residues.

The chain joins TRBV4-1 to TRBJ2-1; 11 bases agree with TRBD2. The CDR3 covers 19 residues. Germline CDR1 MGHRA, CDR2 YSYEKL. V lost 2 bases to trimming and J lost 4 bases; unmatched junction nucleotides: 13. The CDR3 region has the DNA TGCGCCAGCAGCCAAAAGGGGGGAATCGGGACTAGCGGATACAATGAGCAGTTCTTC. Translating it yields CASSQKGGIGTSGYNEQFF.

The chain links TRBV28 to TRBJ2-3; TRBD1 agrees at 10 bases. Trimming took 5 bases from V and 3 from J; bases not matched to a gene: 8. This CDR3 comprises 16 residues. Germline CDR1 MDHEN, CDR2 SYDVKM. As DNA, the CDR3 is TGTGCCAGCAGTATGGGCCCGGGACAGGGGACAGATACGCAGTATTTT. It specifies CASSMGPGQGTDTQYF.

The rearrangement links TRBV4-2 to TRBJ2-5, with 16 bases fitting TRBD2. The junction had 3 bases not matched to a gene; V was cut back by 0 bases and J by 5 bases. Germline lookup yields CDR1 LGHNA and CDR2 YNFKEQ. CDR3 length: 17 residues. In nucleotides, the CDR3 is TGTGCCAGCAGCCAAGATAGGGGACTAGCGGGAGGGGAGACCCAGTACTTC. This codes for CASSQDRGLAGGETQYF.

Concerning this clone itself: In the same sample, other DNA sequences code for this CDR3. This rearrangement joins TRBV6-1 to TRBJ1-1, with a weak D call TRBD1 (6 bases). V lost 3 bases to trimming and J lost 5 bases, with 7 bases between them. The CDR3 is 12 residues long. The germline gives CDR1 MNHNS, CDR2 SASEGT. CDR3 sequence reads: CASSEDRTEAFF. The CDR3 DNA sequence: TGTGCCAGCAGTGAGGACAGAACTGAAGCTTTCTTT.

There are many counts of this clone. The chain recombines TRBV5-1 with TRBJ1-1; TRBD1 matches at 7 bases. The CDR3 has 15 amino acids. Germline V lookup: CDR1 SGHRS, CDR2 YFSETQ. The V segment lost 4 bases and the J segment 4 bases; nucleotides outside the gene matches: 10. CDR3 DNA: TGCGCCAGCAGCACCCTCACAGGGGTGGCCACTGAAGCTTTCTTT. It specifies CASSTLTGVATEAFF.

The rearrangement uses TRBV6-5 and TRBJ1-2; TRBD1 matches 9 bases. With V trimmed by 0 bases and J by 7 bases, 3 bases remained unmatched. The V gene's germline CDR1 is MNHEY and CDR2 SVGAGI. This CDR3 has 14 residues. The CDR3 DNA follows: TGTGCCAGCAGTTACTCGAACAGGGGGCCTGGCTACACCTTC. It encodes CASSYSNRGPGYTF.

This clone occurred once. The J gene is TRBJ2-5, the V gene TRBV5-1, with 7 bases identical to TRBD1. Germline CDR1 SGHRS, CDR2 YFSETQ. Trimming took 0 bases from V and 5 from J; bases not matched to a gene: 4. This CDR3 contains 14 residues. The CDR3 nucleotides are TGCGCCAGCAGCTTGGTTCAGGGGGTGGAGACCCAGTACTTC. Translation: CASSLVQGVETQYF.

The genes are TRBV27 and TRBJ2-5, with 7 bases that match TRBD1. CDR1 and CDR2 from the germline V gene are MNHEY and SMNVEV (reference sequence). The CDR3 length is 15 residues. Losses at the gene ends were 6 bases for V and 5 bases for J; bases not matched to a gene: 12. The CDR3 is CASRPPRGGVETQYF. The DNA for the CDR3 is TGTGCCAGCAGACCCCCGAGAGGGGGCGTTGAGACCCAGTACTTC.

This clone has a handful of counts. V is TRBV6-6 and J is TRBJ2-3; weak D call: TRBD2 (6 bases). The CDR3 length is 13 residues. In germline, CDR1 is MNHNY, CDR2 SVGAGI (reference sequence). The V end lost 8 bases, the J end lost 0 bases, and 9 bases lay between the germline ends. In DNA form, the CDR3 reads TGTGCCAGCTTCCTAGCGAGCACAGATACGCAGTATTTT. Its translation is CASFLASTDTQYF.

The chain recombines TRBV30 with TRBJ2-7, with unresolved D. The CDR3 sequence is 14 residues long. Looked up from germline, CDR1 is GTSNPN and CDR2 is SVGIG (reference sequence). With 2 bases removed from V and 1 base from J, the gap between germline ends came to 12 bases. The CDR3 nucleotides are TGTGCCTGGAGTACCTACACGGGTTCCTACGAGCAGTACTTC. Protein product: CAWSTYTGSYEQYF.

The CDR3 reads CASSIVGQGASTGELFF. CDR3 nucleotides: TGTGCCAGTAGTATAGTCGGACAGGGGGCTAGCACCGGGGAGCTGTTTTTT. The chain joins TRBV19 to TRBJ2-2; 11 nucleotides agree with TRBD1. The CDR3 has 17 amino acids. Trimming removed 1 base from V and 4 bases from J; junction bases left unmatched: 5. Looked up from germline, CDR1 is LNHDA and CDR2 is SQIVND (reference sequence).

The V gene is TRBV6-5, the J gene TRBJ1-2; a possible D gene is TRBD1 (5 bases). Between the trimmed V and J ends, which lost 6 bases and 8 bases, there was a span of 19 bases. The CDR3 is 14 amino acids. Germline CDR1 reads MNHEY; CDR2 reads SVGAGI. The CDR3 reads CASSGSGRGLGYTF. CDR3 DNA sequence: TGTGCCAGCAGCGGGTCGGGAAGGGGACTCGGCTACACCTTC.

The rearrangement uses TRBV5-6 and TRBJ2-5, with D possibly being TRBD2 (5 bases). V lost 1 base and J lost 13, with 17 bases in between. CDR3 length: 13 amino acids. CDR1 and CDR2 (germline): SGHDT, YYEEEE. This chain's CDR3 is CASSLNRGQSGYF. The CDR3 DNA reads as TGTGCCAGCAGCTTGAACCGAGGGCAGAGCGGGTACTTC.

To note about this clone: This sample includes further DNA sequences coding for the same CDR3. The chain recombines TRBV4-3 with TRBJ2-7; D possibly corresponds to TRBD2 (6 bases). The CDR3 contains 13 residues. V lost 0 bases, J lost 4 bases, and 7 bases lay in between. Germline V gene lookup returns CDR1 LGHNA and CDR2 YSLEER. CDR3 protein: CASSQDRGYEQYF. The CDR3 nucleotides are TGCGCCAGCAGCCAAGATCGGGGGTACGAGCAGTACTTC.

The chain combines TRBV10-3 with TRBJ2-1; a weak D match, TRBD2 (7 bases). The CDR3 contains 16 residues. Germline values: CDR1 ENHRY, CDR2 SYGVKD. The germline V and J ends were trimmed by 3 bases and 9 bases, with 21 bases remaining between them. The CDR3 spells CAISEEGGVIIVEQFF. Written as DNA, the CDR3 is TGTGCCATCAGTGAAGAGGGGGGGGTAATTATTGTTGAGCAGTTCTTC.

The chain joins TRBV10-3 to TRBJ1-5; 7 bases are a match to TRBD1. V was pared by 5 bases and J by 0 bases, with 13 bases of the junction left unmatched. The CDR3 has 18 residues. Germline assignment: CDR1 ENHRY and CDR2 SYGVKD. As DNA, the CDR3 is TGTGCCATCAGTAAGACAGGACAGGACCTTAATAGCAATCAGCCCCAGCATTTT. It codes for CAISKTGQDLNSNQPQHF.

The chain uses TRBV3-1 (or the pseudogene TRBV3-2) and TRBJ1-5; D possibly corresponds to TRBD1 (6 bases). The germline V gene has CDR1 LGHDT and CDR2 YNNKEL (reference sequence). This CDR3 has 15 residues. The V and J ends lost 4 bases and 2 bases respectively, with 12 bases between them. This chain's CDR3 is CASSLGHVGNQPQHF. As DNA, the CDR3 is TGTGCCAGCAGCCTGGGACATGTGGGCAATCAGCCCCAGCATTTT.